This section outlines one T cell receptor (beta chain) sequence together with its context. This table comes from immunoSEQ multiplex PCR, and its TCRdb copy is limited to in-frame clones, with some not included. The sample shows about 150,000 clones, approximately 96% of them seen only once. This entry is derived from a study of control samples from healthy donors and cancer patients. Germline-derived CDR1 and CDR2 are MNHEY and SMNVEV (reference sequence). This CDR3 is 13 amino acids long. Trimming cost V 5 bases and J 6 bases; bases outside gene matches: 7. This clonotype was obtained from a man aged 35 to 55 in good health. The rearrangement joins TRBV27 to TRBJ2-7; TRBD1 matches at 7 bases. Source material: blood. CDR3 sequence: CASSGLTGTEQYF. The CDR3 coding sequence is TGTGCCAGCAGTGGCCTGACAGGGACCGAGCAGTACTTC.